Listed here are 11 T cell receptor beta chains from one sample, sequenced in a study of T-cell memory formation after mild COVID-19. TCRdb passed the 5' RACE reads through MiXCR, listing each CDR3 protein once. The repertoire consists of about 45,000 distinct CDR3 sequences, with roughly 7.2% occurring once and the leading ten covering roughly 1.4%. Sequenced: PBMCs or a T cell subset sorted from them (not recorded which). Source of these receptors: a man aged 18-30 years who had mild COVID-19 (a few samples of this study predate the infection). Cell type and time point are not known.

This clonotype was recorded at least ten times. This sequence joins TRBV9 and TRBJ2-2; tentative D call: TRBD2 (5 bases). V lost 0 bases, J lost 7 bases, and 10 bases lay in between. CDR1 SGDLS and CDR2 YYNGEE come from the germline V gene. The CDR3 has 14 residues. CDR3 in DNA: TGTGCCAGCAGCGTAGCTTACCGGGGCGGGGAGCTGTTTTTT. As protein: CASSVAYRGGELFF.

This clonotype was observed a few times. The CDR3 sequence is CASSPTGGETQYF. CDR3 bases: TGTGCCAGCAGCCCAACGGGAGGAGAGACCCAGTACTTC. The chain carries TRBV12-3 or TRBV12-4 and TRBJ2-5; 7 bases map to TRBD2. The junction had 5 bases not matched to a gene; V was cut back by 6 bases and J by 4 bases. The CDR3 sequence is 13 residues long.

In this sample, this clonotype turned up a few times. The gene calls are TRBV7-9 and TRBJ2-3; 10 nucleotides align to TRBD1. Germline CDR1 SEHNR, CDR2 FQNEAQ (reference sequence). The CDR3 sequence is 16 residues long. With 5 bases clipped from V and 6 bases from J, the junction kept 11 bases outside the gene matches. CDR3 coding DNA: TGTGCCAGCAGCCGACCCGGGACAGGGGAAGGGGATACGCAGTATTTT. Protein sequence: CASSRPGTGEGDTQYF.

The chain has TRBV25-1 and TRBJ2-7; D is possibly TRBD1 (5 bases). Germline V CDR1 and CDR2: MGHDK, SYGVNS. The V end was cut by 5 bases, the J end by 12 bases, with 17 bases between. The CDR3 is 12 residues long. The CDR3 protein is CASSIGSRVMYF. Written as DNA, the CDR3 is TGTGCCAGCAGTATAGGGTCCAGGGTGATGTACTTC.

The chain joins TRBV20-1 to TRBJ2-3; D remains unclear. The germline V gene encodes CDR1 DFQATT and CDR2 SNEGSKA (reference sequence). V was trimmed by 6 bases and J by 4 bases, leaving 11 bases between them. CDR3 length: 12 residues. The DNA of the CDR3 is TGCAGTGCCGACCGAACCGCAGATACGCAGTATTTT. Translated: CSADRTADTQYF.

A note on this clonotype: One base away lies a much larger clone, so this may be a sequencing read error. J is TRBJ2-1 and V is TRBV5-1; D call uncertain. Trimming pared 3 bases from V and 0 bases from J, leaving 13 bases between. CDR1 and CDR2 from the germline V gene are SGHRS and YFSETQ. The CDR3 is made up of 16 amino acids. The CDR3 spells CASSYPAKSSYNEQFF. The CDR3 DNA is TGCGCCAGCAGCTACCCAGCCAAGAGCTCCTACAATGAGCAGTTCTTC.

This clonotype was counted ten times or more. This chain connects TRBV5-1 to TRBJ1-6; TRBD1 matches at 8 bases. The CDR3 has 14 amino acids. Germline V gene lookup returns CDR1 SGHRS and CDR2 YFSETQ. J lost 8 bases, V lost 5 bases, and 6 bases had no gene match. The CDR3 sequence: CASRSDREYSPLHF. DNA of the CDR3: TGCGCCAGCAGATCGGACAGGGAATATTCACCCCTCCACTTT. Full variable domain (outside the CDR3, taken from reference TRBV5-1 and TRBJ1-6): KAGVTQTPRYLIKTRGQQVTLSCSPISGHRSVSWYQQTPGQGLQFLFEYFSETQRNKGNFPGRFSGRQFSNSRSEMNVSTLELGDSALYLCASRSDREYSPLHFGNGTRLTVT.

This clonotype was seen a few times. The chain is built from TRBV7-9 and TRBJ1-4; tentatively, D is TRBD1 (6 bases). The germline V gene has CDR1 SEHNR and CDR2 FQNEAQ (reference sequence). The CDR3 length is 15 residues. V shed 8 bases and J shed 3 bases, with 16 bases lying between them. CDR3 DNA: TGTGCCAGCCACGTAGGGGGTACAGCTAATGAAAAACTGTTTTTT. It specifies CASHVGGTANEKLFF.

CDR3 in amino acids: CASSLGCRAISYEQYV. The CDR3 DNA is TGTGCCAGCAGTTTGGGCTGCAGGGCGATCTCCTACGAGCAGTACGTC. This chain connects TRBV12-3 or TRBV12-4 to TRBJ2-7, with D perhaps matching TRBD1 (5 bases). The length of the CDR3 is 16 residues. The V end was cut by 3 bases, the J end by 0 bases, with 15 bases between.

The chain links TRBV5-1 to TRBJ1-2; D uncertain. This CDR3 region has 13 residues. Germline assignment: CDR1 SGHRS and CDR2 YFSETQ. Trimming removed 2 bases at V and 8 bases at J, with 13 bases between. The CDR3 DNA reads as TGCGCCAGCAGCTTTGGGGAGGCCCAGGGCTACACCTTC. Protein product: CASSFGEAQGYTF. Filled out from reference TRBV5-1 and TRBJ1-2, the complete variable domain reads KAGVTQTPRYLIKTRGQQVTLSCSPISGHRSVSWYQQTPGQGLQFLFEYFSETQRNKGNFPGRFSGRQFSNSRSEMNVSTLELGDSALYLCASSFGEAQGYTFGSGTRLTVV.

This chain joins TRBV5-1 and TRBJ1-3; possibly TRBD1 for D (5 bases). CDR1 and CDR2 from the germline V gene are SGHRS and YFSETQ. V lost 5 bases and J 2 bases, leaving 8 bases between the germline ends. This CDR3 contains 13 residues. As DNA, the CDR3 is TGCGCCAGCAGGGACACCGCTGGAAACACCATATATTTT. As protein: CASRDTAGNTIYF. The full variable domain, its missing parts supplied by reference TRBV5-1 and TRBJ1-3, is KAGVTQTPRYLIKTRGQQVTLSCSPISGHRSVSWYQQTPGQGLQFLFEYFSETQRNKGNFPGRFSGRQFSNSRSEMNVSTLELGDSALYLCASRDTAGNTIYFGEGSWLTVV.